This T cell receptor (beta chain) was profiled in a study of tumor and adjacent non-tumor tissue in lung cancer. Study as a whole: The cohort had about 12 adenocarcinoma, 2 squamous cell and 1 small cell patients.

The library came from three nested PCR rounds adapted from ARM-PCR protocols. TCRdb re-derived calls from the multiplex PCR reads in MiXCR, one entry per CDR3 protein. Here the sample spans 85,000 to 100,000 distinct CDR3 sequences, approximately 70% being singletons. Germline V gives CDR1 SQVTM, CDR2 ANQGSEA. The CDR3 contains 11 residues. V lost 8 bases to trimming and J lost 7 bases, with 14 bases between them. No cell sorting was done before RNA was extracted from the tissue. This clonotype was recorded once. V gene TRBV29-1 combines with J gene TRBJ2-5, with a possible D match to TRBD2 (6 bases). What was sequenced was lung tumor tissue. The TCR sequence derives from a man in his 60s with non-small cell lung cancer. The CDR3 nucleotides read TGCAGCACGCGCTGGAGGGTGACCCAGTACTTC. Translating gives CSTRWRVTQYF.